One sample yielded the 20 T cell receptor beta chains listed below, sequenced in a study of T cell responses to AZD1222 COVID-19 vaccine (dated by TCRdb to 2020 to 2022). Explained via the paper, the time point label denotes: baseline before first vaccination. Libraries were constructed by the immunoSEQ multiplex PCR assay. Not all clones reach the TCRdb copy of this immuneACCESS table, which keeps in-frame sequences only. Checked studies attribute under half of the gap to unresolved V genes and leave the rest unexplained. The sample data list about 140,000 clones, and 90% to 95% of these were observed just once. The top ten constitute about 9% of the sample. The source material was peripheral blood, sampled on day 0 of AZD1222 vaccination. These receptors came from an adult in good health.

This chain joins TRBV2 and TRBJ1-1; D uncertain. The CDR3 runs 11 residues. Germline loops: CDR1 SNHLY, CDR2 FYNNEI. Trimming left V 6 bases short and J 1 base short, with 3 bases between. CDR3 region: CASRRNTEAFF. CDR3 bases: TGTGCCAGCAGGAGGAACACTGAAGCTTTCTTT.

CDR3 coding DNA: TGTGCCAGTAGTATAAAAGAGGGCACATCCTACGAGCAGTACTTC. It specifies CASSIKEGTSYEQYF. The V call is TRBV19, the J call TRBJ2-7; maybe TRBD2 (5 bases). CDR1 and CDR2 (germline): LNHDA, SQIVND (reference sequence). CDR3 size: 15 residues. Trimming stripped 2 bases from V and 1 base from J, with 12 bases between.

The gene calls are TRBV11-3 and TRBJ1-5; 9 nucleotides match TRBD1. V shed 5 bases and J 2 bases; nucleotides not matched to a gene: 7. This CDR3 spans 16 amino acids. CDR1 and CDR2 from the germline V gene are SGHNT and YENEEA. The CDR3: CASSPRDRDCNQPQHF. The CDR3 DNA is TGTGCCAGCAGCCCCCGGGACAGGGATTGCAATCAGCCCCAGCATTTT.

This clone came up a few times. V usage is TRBV19 and J usage is TRBJ1-6; D uncertain. The length of the CDR3 is 14 residues. V was pared by 8 bases and J by 9 bases, with 17 bases between. Per the germline V gene, CDR1 is LNHDA and CDR2 is SQIVND (reference sequence). CDR3 DNA sequence: TGTGCCAGTCGCACCGGGAGGACGAGTTCACCCCTCCACTTT. This codes for CASRTGRTSSPLHF.

There are a few counts of this clone. The genes are TRBV10-3 and TRBJ2-2, with D perhaps matching TRBD1 or TRBD2 (7 bases each). CDR1 is ENHRY, CDR2 SYGVKD, per germline. CDR3 length equals 14 residues. V dropped 7 bases and J dropped 10 bases, with 19 bases sitting between them. The CDR3 region has the DNA TGTGCCATCAAAGCGGGACAGACCCTTACGGAGCTGTTTTTT. Translation: CAIKAGQTLTELFF.

The rearrangement uses TRBV7-8 and TRBJ1-2; tentative D call: TRBD1 (6 bases). From germline, CDR1 is SGHVS and CDR2 FQNEAQ. This CDR3 comprises 14 residues. V was pared by 3 bases and J by 7 bases, with 15 bases between. In nucleotides, the CDR3 is TGTGCCAGCAGCTTGACACAGGGATCTGGTGGCTACACCTTC. Protein sequence: CASSLTQGSGGYTF.

This sequence joins TRBV27 and TRBJ2-7; D remains ambiguous. Trimming removed 4 bases from V and 5 bases from J, with 15 bases in between. This CDR3 has 14 amino acids. Germline V gene lookup returns CDR1 MNHEY and CDR2 SMNVEV (reference sequence). The CDR3 nucleotides read TGTGCCAGCAGTTCGGTTAACCAATGGAACGAGCAGTACTTC. This codes for CASSSVNQWNEQYF.

This sequence joins TRBV5-6 and TRBJ2-7, with 8 bases identical to TRBD1. Germline loops: CDR1 SGHDT, CDR2 YYEEEE. The CDR3 sequence is 14 residues long. V gave up 4 bases and J gave up 2 bases; unmatched junction bases: 5. The CDR3 DNA is TGTGCCAGCAGCCGAGACAGGGGACCCTACGAGCAGTACTTC. This gives the protein CASSRDRGPYEQYF.

The chain carries TRBV6-5 and TRBJ1-5, with D uncertain. Germline CDR1 reads MNHEY; CDR2 reads SVGAGI. V lost 6 bases to trimming and J lost 0 bases, with 9 bases between them. The CDR3 is 14 residues long. CDR3 DNA sequence: TGTGCCAGCAGCACCCAGTATAGCAATCAGCCCCAGCATTTT. It translates to CASSTQYSNQPQHF.

V gene TRBV9 combines with J gene TRBJ2-7; unclear D gene. CDR3 length: 17 amino acids. V was cut by 4 bases and J by 4 bases, with 24 bases left in between. Germline V lookup: CDR1 SGDLS, CDR2 YYNGEE. The CDR3 DNA is TGTGCCAGCAGCCGAAACCACCCGGGCCAGGCAGTTTACGAGCAGTACTTC. Translating gives CASSRNHPGQAVYEQYF.

The chain carries TRBV18 and TRBJ2-1; D unclear. The germline V gene encodes CDR1 KGHSH and CDR2 LQKENI. The CDR3 extends over 14 amino acids. Trimming stripped 3 bases from V and 10 bases from J, with 16 bases between. CDR3 residues: CASSPFLYSDEQFF. For the CDR3, the DNA is TGTGCCAGCTCACCGTTCCTTTACTCTGACGAGCAGTTCTTC.

The chain is built from TRBV6-5 and TRBJ1-6; 10 bases map to TRBD1. V lost 6 bases and J lost 7; bases outside the gene matches: 3. The CDR3 spans 14 residues. The germline V gene encodes CDR1 MNHEY and CDR2 SVGAGI. The chain's CDR3 is CASRWTGGNSPLHF. The CDR3 DNA follows: TGTGCCAGCAGATGGACAGGGGGGAATTCACCCCTCCACTTT.

The chain has TRBV5-1 and TRBJ1-1, with a weak D call TRBD1 (5 bases). The V gene's germline CDR1 is SGHRS and CDR2 YFSETQ. This CDR3 comprises 13 residues. The ends were cut back, 4 bases at V and 3 bases at J, with 10 bases in the middle. The CDR3 DNA reads as TGCGCCAGCAGCAACCGGGACGACACTGAAGCTTTCTTT. Its protein is CASSNRDDTEAFF.

V and J are TRBV28 and TRBJ1-4, with a weak D call TRBD1 (5 bases). The CDR3 spans 12 residues. CDR1 is MDHEN, CDR2 SYDVKM, per germline. Trimming shortened V by 8 bases and J by 8 bases, and 12 bases separated the two germline ends. The CDR3 sequence: CASQGPGEKLFF. CDR3 DNA sequence: TGTGCCAGCCAGGGTCCGGGCGAAAAACTGTTTTTT.

J is TRBJ2-7 and V is TRBV9; D is possibly TRBD1 or TRBD2 (5 bases each). Germline CDR1 and CDR2: SGDLS and YYNGEE. Trimming took off 0 bases at V and 2 bases at J, with 9 bases between the two ends. The CDR3 covers 14 residues. The CDR3 is CASSVEGRAYEQYF. The CDR3 DNA is TGTGCCAGCAGCGTAGAGGGGCGGGCCTACGAGCAGTACTTC.

The rearrangement uses TRBV7-9 and TRBJ2-2; 8 bases line up with TRBD1. V dropped 5 bases and J dropped 4; count of bases not matched to a gene: 12. This CDR3 comprises 17 residues. Germline V gives CDR1 SEHNR, CDR2 FQNEAQ (reference sequence). The CDR3 DNA follows: TGTGCCAGCAGCCCCAACGGGCAGGGGGCCATCACCGGGGAGCTGTTTTTT. Its protein is CASSPNGQGAITGELFF.

J is TRBJ1-2 and V is TRBV7-3; no clear D. Per the germline V gene, CDR1 is SGHTA and CDR2 is FQGTGA. CDR3 length: 11 amino acids. Trimming cost V 4 bases and J 4 bases, with 4 bases left between them. Here the CDR3 DNA reads TGTGCCAGCAGCTCTGCCTATGGCTACACCTTC. This translates into CASSSAYGYTF.

The rearrangement uses TRBV5-4 and TRBJ1-1, with D uncertain. Deletions cut 6 bases from V and 0 bases from J, with 12 bases between. Germline V gene data show CDR1 as SGHNT and CDR2 as YYREEE (reference sequence). This CDR3 region has 14 residues. The chain's CDR3 is CASTLGPMNTEAFF. The CDR3 nucleotides are TGTGCCAGCACCCTAGGACCAATGAACACTGAAGCTTTCTTT.

The chain is built from TRBV7-2 and TRBJ2-5, with D maybe TRBD1 (5 bases). This CDR3 comprises 14 residues. CDR1 SGHTA and CDR2 FQGNSA come from the germline V gene. Trimming shortened V by 4 bases and J by 5 bases, and 14 bases separated the two germline ends. The CDR3 sequence: CASSSTPGLETQYF. CDR3 coding DNA: TGTGCCAGCAGCTCAACTCCAGGGCTGGAGACCCAGTACTTC. The whole variable domain, filled in from reference TRBV7-2 and TRBJ2-5, reads GAGVSQSPSNKVTEKGKDVELRCDPISGHTALYWYRQSLGQGLEFLIYFQGNSAPDKSGLPSDRFSAERTGGSVSTLTIQRTQQEDSAVYLCASSSTPGLETQYFGPGTRLLVL.

This clone has just a few counts. The chain has TRBV4-2 and TRBJ2-7, with D unclear. Germline CDR1 reads LGHNA; CDR2 reads YNFKEQ. CDR3 length: 15 residues. The ends were cut back, 2 bases at V and 4 bases at J, with 15 bases in the middle. DNA for the CDR3: TGTGCCAGCAGCCAACGATTTGCGTGGGGATACGAGCAGTACTTC. Amino acid sequence: CASSQRFAWGYEQYF.